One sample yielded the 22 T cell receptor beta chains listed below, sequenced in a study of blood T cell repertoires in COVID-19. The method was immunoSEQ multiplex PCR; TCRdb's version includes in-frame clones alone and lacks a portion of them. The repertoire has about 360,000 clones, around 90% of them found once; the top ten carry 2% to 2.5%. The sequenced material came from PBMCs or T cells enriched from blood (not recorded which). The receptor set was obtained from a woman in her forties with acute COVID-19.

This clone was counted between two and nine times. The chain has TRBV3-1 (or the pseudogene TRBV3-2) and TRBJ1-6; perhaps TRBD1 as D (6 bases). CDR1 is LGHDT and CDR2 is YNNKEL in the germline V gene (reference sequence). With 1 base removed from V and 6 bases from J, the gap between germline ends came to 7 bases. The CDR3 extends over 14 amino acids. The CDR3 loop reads CASSQVGGNSPLHF. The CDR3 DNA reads TGTGCCAGCAGCCAAGTAGGGGGTAATTCACCCCTCCACTTT.

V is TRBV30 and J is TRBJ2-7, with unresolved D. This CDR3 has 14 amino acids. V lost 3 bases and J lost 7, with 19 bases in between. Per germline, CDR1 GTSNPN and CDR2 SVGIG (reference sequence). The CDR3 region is CAWSTLDSVREQYF. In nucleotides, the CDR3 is TGTGCCTGGAGCACCTTAGACTCCGTGAGGGAGCAGTACTTC.

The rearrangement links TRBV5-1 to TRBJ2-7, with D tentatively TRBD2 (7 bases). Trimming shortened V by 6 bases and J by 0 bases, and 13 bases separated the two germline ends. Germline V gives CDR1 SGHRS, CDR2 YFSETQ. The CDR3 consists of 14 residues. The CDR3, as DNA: TGCGCCAGCACCGGGGGGCCCAACTCCTACGAGCAGTACTTC. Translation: CASTGGPNSYEQYF.

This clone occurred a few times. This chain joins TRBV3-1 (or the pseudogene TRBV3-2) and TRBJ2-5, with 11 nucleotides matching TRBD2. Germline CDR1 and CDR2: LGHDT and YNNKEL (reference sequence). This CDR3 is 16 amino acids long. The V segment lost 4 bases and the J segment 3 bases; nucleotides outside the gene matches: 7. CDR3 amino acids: CASSPLISGGEETQYF. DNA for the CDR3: TGTGCCAGCAGCCCCTTAATTAGCGGGGGGGAAGAGACCCAGTACTTC.

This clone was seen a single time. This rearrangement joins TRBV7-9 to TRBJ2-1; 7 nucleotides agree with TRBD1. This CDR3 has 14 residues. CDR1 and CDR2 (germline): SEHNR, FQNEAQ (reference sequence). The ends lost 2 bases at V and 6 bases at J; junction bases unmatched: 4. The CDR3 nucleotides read TGTGCCAGCAGCTTAATAGCAGGGGGCAATGAGCAGTTCTTC. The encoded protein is CASSLIAGGNEQFF.

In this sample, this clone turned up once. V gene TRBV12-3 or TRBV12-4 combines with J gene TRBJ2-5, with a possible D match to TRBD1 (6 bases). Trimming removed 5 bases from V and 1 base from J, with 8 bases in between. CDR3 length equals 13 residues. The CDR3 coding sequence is TGTGCCAGCAGTCCCAGGGGCCAAGAGACCCAGTACTTC. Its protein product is CASSPRGQETQYF.

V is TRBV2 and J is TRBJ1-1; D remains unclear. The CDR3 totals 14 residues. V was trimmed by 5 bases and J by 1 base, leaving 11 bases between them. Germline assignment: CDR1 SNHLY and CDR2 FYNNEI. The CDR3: CASSSQVGNTEAFF. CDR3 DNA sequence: TGTGCCAGCAGTTCCCAGGTCGGGAACACTGAAGCTTTCTTT.

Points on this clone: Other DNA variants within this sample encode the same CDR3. Here the CDR3 DNA reads TGTGCCAGCTCACCGCCTAGCGGTAATGAGCAGTTCTTC. Translated, it gives CASSPPSGNEQFF. The rearrangement uses TRBV18 and TRBJ2-1; TRBD2 matches 7 bases. CDR1 and CDR2 from the germline V gene are KGHSH and LQKENI. V was pared by 3 bases and J by 7 bases, with 3 bases of the junction left unmatched. The CDR3 loop spans 13 amino acids.

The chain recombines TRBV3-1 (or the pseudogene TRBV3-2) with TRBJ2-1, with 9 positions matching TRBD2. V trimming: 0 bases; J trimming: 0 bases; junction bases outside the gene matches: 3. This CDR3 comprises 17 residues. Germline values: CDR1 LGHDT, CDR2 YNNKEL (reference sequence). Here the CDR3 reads CASSQDRRGGSYNEQFF. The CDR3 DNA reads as TGTGCCAGCAGCCAAGATCGGCGGGGGGGCTCCTACAATGAGCAGTTCTTC.

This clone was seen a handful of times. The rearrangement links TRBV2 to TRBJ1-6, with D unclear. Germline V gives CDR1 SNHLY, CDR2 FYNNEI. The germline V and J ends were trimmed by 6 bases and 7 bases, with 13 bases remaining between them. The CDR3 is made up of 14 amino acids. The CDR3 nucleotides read TGTGCCAGCAGCGTCGACACGCCAAATTCACCCCTCCACTTT. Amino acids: CASSVDTPNSPLHF.

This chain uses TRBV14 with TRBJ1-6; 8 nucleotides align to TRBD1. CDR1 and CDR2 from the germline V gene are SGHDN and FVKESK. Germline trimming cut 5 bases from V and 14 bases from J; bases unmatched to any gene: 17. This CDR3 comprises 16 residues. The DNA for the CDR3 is TGTGCCAGCAGCAACTTCCAGGGGGCGTCGGGATCGTCCCTCCACTTT. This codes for CASSNFQGASGSSLHF.

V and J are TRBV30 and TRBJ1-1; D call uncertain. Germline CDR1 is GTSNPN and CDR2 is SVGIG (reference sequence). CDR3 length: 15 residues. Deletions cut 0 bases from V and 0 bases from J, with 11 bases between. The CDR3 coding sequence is TGTGCCTGGAGTGTTCGACACGGGGTGAACACTGAAGCTTTCTTT. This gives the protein CAWSVRHGVNTEAFF.

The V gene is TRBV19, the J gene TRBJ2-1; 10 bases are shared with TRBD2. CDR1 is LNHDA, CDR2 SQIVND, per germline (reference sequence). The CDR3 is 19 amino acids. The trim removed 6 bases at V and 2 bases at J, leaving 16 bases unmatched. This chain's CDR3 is CASSNSWSGSGGTYNEQFF. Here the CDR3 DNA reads TGTGCCAGTAGCAACTCCTGGTCGGGTAGCGGGGGGACCTACAATGAGCAGTTCTTC.

The CDR3 DNA follows: TGTGCCAGCAGCCCGTGGACAGGGGGGGCCACCGGGGAGCTGTTTTTT. Amino acids: CASSPWTGGATGELFF. This chain links TRBV14 with TRBJ2-2; 10 nucleotides align to TRBD1. Germline values: CDR1 SGHDN, CDR2 FVKESK. The CDR3 runs 16 residues. The V and J ends lost 4 bases and 4 bases, in that order; junction bases with no gene match: 6.

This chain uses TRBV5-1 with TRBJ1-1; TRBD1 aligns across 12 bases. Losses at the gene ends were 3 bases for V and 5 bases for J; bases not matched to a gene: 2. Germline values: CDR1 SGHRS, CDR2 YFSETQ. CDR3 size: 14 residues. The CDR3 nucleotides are TGCGCCAGCAGCTGGGACAGGGGGCATACTGAAGCTTTCTTT. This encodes CASSWDRGHTEAFF.

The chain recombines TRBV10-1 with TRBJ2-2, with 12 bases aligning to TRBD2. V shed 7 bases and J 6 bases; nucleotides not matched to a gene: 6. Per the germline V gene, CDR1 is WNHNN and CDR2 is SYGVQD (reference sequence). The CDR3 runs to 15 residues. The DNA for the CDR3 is TGCGCCAGCAAGGCTAGCGGGGGGGCCTCCGGGGAGCTGTTTTTT. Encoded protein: CASKASGGASGELFF.

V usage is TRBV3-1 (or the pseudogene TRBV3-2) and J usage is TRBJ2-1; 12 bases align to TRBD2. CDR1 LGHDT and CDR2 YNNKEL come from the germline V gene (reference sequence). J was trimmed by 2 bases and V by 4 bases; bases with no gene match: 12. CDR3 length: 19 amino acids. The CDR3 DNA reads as TGTGCCAGCAGCCTCTCAACCCTAGCGGGGGGGCTTCCCTACAATGAGCAGTTCTTC. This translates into CASSLSTLAGGLPYNEQFF.

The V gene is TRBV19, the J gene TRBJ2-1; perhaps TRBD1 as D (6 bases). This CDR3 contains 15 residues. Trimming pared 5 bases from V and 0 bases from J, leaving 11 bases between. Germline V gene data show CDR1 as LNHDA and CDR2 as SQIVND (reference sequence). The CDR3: CASSQRDNSYNEQFF. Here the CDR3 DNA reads TGTGCCAGTAGTCAACGGGACAACTCCTACAATGAGCAGTTCTTC.

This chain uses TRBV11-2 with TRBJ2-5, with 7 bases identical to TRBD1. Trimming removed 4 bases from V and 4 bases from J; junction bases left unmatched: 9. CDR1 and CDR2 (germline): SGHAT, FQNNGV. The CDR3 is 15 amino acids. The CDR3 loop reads CASSSQNNRGETQYF. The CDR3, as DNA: TGTGCCAGCAGCTCACAGAACAACAGGGGAGAGACCCAGTACTTC. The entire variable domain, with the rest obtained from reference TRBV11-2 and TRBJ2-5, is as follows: EAGVAQSPRYKIIEKRQSVAFWCNPISGHATLYWYQQILGQGPKLLIQFQNNGVVDDSQLPKDRFSAERLKGVDSTLKIQPAKLEDSAVYLCASSSQNNRGETQYFGPGTRLLVL.

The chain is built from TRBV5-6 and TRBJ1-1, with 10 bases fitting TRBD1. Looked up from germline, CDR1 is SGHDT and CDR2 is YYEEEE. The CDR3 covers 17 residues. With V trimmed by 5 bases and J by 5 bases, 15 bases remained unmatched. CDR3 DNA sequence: TGTGCCAGCAGGGAGACAGGGGGCGCGCCAATGGGAACTGAAGCTTTCTTT. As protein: CASRETGGAPMGTEAFF.

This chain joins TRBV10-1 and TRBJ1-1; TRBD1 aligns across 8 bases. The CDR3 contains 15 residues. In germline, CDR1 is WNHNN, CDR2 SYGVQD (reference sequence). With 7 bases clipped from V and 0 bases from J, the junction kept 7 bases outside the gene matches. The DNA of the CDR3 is TGCGCCAGCAACGTGACAGGGGTCATGAACACTGAAGCTTTCTTT. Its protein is CASNVTGVMNTEAFF.

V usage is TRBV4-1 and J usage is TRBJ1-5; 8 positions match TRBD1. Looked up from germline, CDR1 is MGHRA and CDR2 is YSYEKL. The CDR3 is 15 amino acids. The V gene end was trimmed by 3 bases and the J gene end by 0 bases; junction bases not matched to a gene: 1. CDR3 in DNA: TGCGCCAGCAGCCAGGGACAGGCTAGCAATCAGCCCCAGCATTTT. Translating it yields CASSQGQASNQPQHF.